A selection of T cell receptor beta chains follows, all from one sample in a study of shared clonotypes between healthy human individuals. Some clones are missing from TCRdb's copy, which holds only in-frame ones; the method was immunoSEQ multiplex PCR. The sample lists about 1 million clones; more than 60% were seen once. Material: memory CD4+ T cells sorted from blood. All receptors derive from a man between 18 and 35 years old in good health. CDR3s include the opening cysteine and the closing phenylalanine or tryptophan. Fields, in order: J gene, D gene, V gene, clone size, CDR3 DNA, CDR3 protein. A D gene is named only where the DNA matches it firmly. Clone size is stated in some rows and not others, as once, few, many or a class when expanded.

TRBJ1-5 | TRBD1 | TRBV5-1 | . | TGCGCCAGCAGCTTGGACGGGACAGGACCTTCTCCCCAGCATTTT | CASSLDGTGPSPQHF
TRBJ1-5 | . | TRBV1 | . | TGCACCAGCAGCCAATCACACACAAGACACAACCGTCAGGGGGGTCAGCCCCAGCATTTT | CTSSQSHTRHNRQGGQPQHF
TRBJ2-7 | . | TRBV12-5 | . | TGTGCTAGTGGTTTGGTAACGGGCCCCTCCTACGAGCAGTACTTC | CASGLVTGPSYEQYF
TRBJ2-1 | TRBD2 | TRBV9 | once | TGTGCCAGCAGCGTGGACGGGACTAGCGGGAGCAGCGGCTCCTACAATGAGCAGTTCTTC | CASSVDGTSGSSGSYNEQFF
TRBJ1-6 | . | TRBV6-5 | . | TGTGCCAGCAGTTACACCCGTTCACCCCTCCACTTT | CASSYTRSPLHF
TRBJ1-6 | TRBD1 | TRBV7-2 | . | TGTGCCAGCAGCAAAACAGGGGGCACGAATTCACCCCTCCACTTT | CASSKTGGTNSPLHF
TRBJ2-1 | TRBD2 | TRBV11-2 | . | TGTGCCAGCAGCTTAAGATTAGCGGGAGAATCCCACAATGAGCAGTTCTTC | CASSLRLAGESHNEQFF
TRBJ1-2 | . | TRBV30 | . | TGTGCCTGGAGCTCCGGCTGGGGCTACACCTTC | CAWSSGWGYTF
TRBJ2-5 | . | TRBV5-6 | few | TGTGCCAGCAGCTGGCGACTTGAGTACCAAGAGACCCAGTACTTC | CASSWRLEYQETQYF
TRBJ1-3 | . | TRBV18 | . | TGTGCCAGCTCACCCGGACAGTTAGGAAACACCATATATTTT | CASSPGQLGNTIYF
TRBJ1-6 | . | TRBV10-1 | . | TGCGCCACCTCAGACTCCAGGAATTCACCCCTCCACTTT | CATSDSRNSPLHF